The rows below give T cell receptor beta chains drawn from one sample of a study of T cell repertoires in cytomegalovirus infection. MiXCR was run by TCRdb on the reads, yielding one entry per CDR3 protein. The data show around 710,000 distinct CDR3 sequences, with 25% to 30% seen just once and less than 15% held by the top ten. Antigens for these TCRs are unknown. Sequenced material: cultured CD8+ T cells from PBMCs, taken from culture after CMV antigen stimulation. The receptors come from a human donor in good health (CMV status not recorded). Some clones in this sample may be carry-over from other donors' samples. Each CDR3 is given with its conserved first and last residue. D genes are given only for firm matches. Some rows have no size entry. The others give once, few or many, or a class for an expanded clone.

clone_size j_call d_call v_call cdr3_nt cdr3_aa
. TRBJ2-5 . TRBV6-5 TGTGCCAGCAGTTACCAAGGGGTGCAACGAGAGACCCAGTACTTC CASSYQGVQRETQYF
. TRBJ2-3 . TRBV18 TGTGCCAGCTCACCACCAGGTATCAGCACGCAGTATTTT CASSPPGISTQYF
. TRBJ1-1 . TRBV19 TGTGCCAGTAGTATATCGGGGACCTCCACTGAAGCTTTCTTT CASSISGTSTEAFF
. TRBJ2-2 . TRBV7-6 TGTGCCAGCAGCTTAAGTTTAGACCGTCCATTCGGCACCGGGGAGCTGTTTTTT CASSLSLDRPFGTGELFF
many TRBJ2-1 TRBD1 TRBV7-6 TGTGCCAGCAGCTGGACAGGGAGCTTTGATGAGCAGTTCTTC CASSWTGSFDEQFF
. TRBJ2-1 TRBD2 TRBV7-8 TGTGCCAGCAGCCCAGGGACTAGCGGGGGGAAGAAGAATGAGCAGTTCTTC CASSPGTSGGKKNEQFF
few TRBJ2-2 . TRBV27 TGTGCTCTCGGTGGGCGGGGTGAAACCTACGCGAACACCGGGGAGCTGTTTTTT CALGGRGETYANTGELFF
. TRBJ2-1 TRBD1 TRBV10-3 TGTGCCATCAGTGAGTCGGGGACAGACAATGAGCAGTTCTTC CAISESGTDNEQFF
. TRBJ2-1 . TRBV10-3 TGTGCCATCAGCATCCGGGACCCTGAGGACAATGAGCAGTTCTTC CAISIRDPEDNEQFF
few TRBJ2-1 TRBD2 TRBV9 TGTGCCAGCAGCCGTCGGACTAGCGGGGGGGCCAATGAGCAGTTCTTC CASSRRTSGGANEQFF
. TRBJ2-3 . TRBV4-1 TGCGCCAGCAGCCAAGATAGCACAGGGTCACCAGATACGCAGTATTTT CASSQDSTGSPDTQYF
few TRBJ1-5 . TRBV7-9 TGTGCCAGCAGCTCTATAGACGGTAGCAATCAGCCCCAGCATTTT CASSSIDGSNQPQHF
few TRBJ2-3 . TRBV7-6 TGTGCCAGCAGCTCTTACCGGGATACGCAGTATTTT CASSSYRDTQYF
few TRBJ2-7 . TRBV27 TGTGCCAGCAGTTTATCTTCCCTAACGGACGGCTACGAGCAGTACTTC CASSLSSLTDGYEQYF
. TRBJ2-5 . TRBV12-3/TRBV12-4 TGTGCCAGCAGCCCCATTAGGTACCAAGAGACCCAGTACTTC CASSPIRYQETQYF
few TRBJ2-5 TRBD2 TRBV28 TGTGCCAGCAGCCCCCGGGGGGTTGAAGAGACCCAGTACTTC CASSPRGVEETQYF
. TRBJ2-1 . TRBV6-1 TGTGCCAGCAGTGAAGGAGAGGGCGCCTACAATGAGCAGTTCTTC CASSEGEGAYNEQFF
. TRBJ1-1 . TRBV27 TGTGCCAGCAGTTTAGATGGGGGGACCACTGAAGCTTTCTTT CASSLDGGTTEAFF
. TRBJ2-3 TRBD1 TRBV5-8 TGTGCCAGCAGCTTGGAAGGGACAGTGAGAGATACGCAGTATTTT CASSLEGTVRDTQYF
. TRBJ1-6 . TRBV7-8 TGTGCCAGCAGCTTAGAATCCTCCCGGGGCCATTCACCCCTCCACTTT CASSLESSRGHSPLHF
few TRBJ2-1 TRBD1 TRBV7-9 TGTGCCAGCAGCTACGTCGAGACAGGGGGTTACAATGAGCAGTTCTTC CASSYVETGGYNEQFF
. TRBJ2-1 . TRBV12-5 TGTGCTAGTGGTTTGGTTCCCTTTGAGCAGTTCTTC CASGLVPFEQFF
. TRBJ1-2 . TRBV12-5 TGTGCTAGTGGTCCCCGGCAGGCTAACTATGGCTACACCTTC CASGPRQANYGYTF
. TRBJ1-2 . TRBV7-6 TGTGCCAGCAGCGCTATAGAAGGGTACTATGGCTACACCTTC CASSAIEGYYGYTF
few TRBJ1-3 . TRBV28 TGTGCCAGCAGTTCGGACCGGGACTCGAACGACACCATATATTTT CASSSDRDSNDTIYF
. TRBJ1-1 TRBD1 TRBV10-3 TGTGCCATCAGTGAGTCAGGGACAGGCTCGACTTTCTTT CAISESGTGSTFF
few TRBJ2-5 . TRBV7-2 TGTGCCAGCAGCCAAGGACCGCCTTTAGTTGAAACCCAGTACTTC CASSQGPPLVETQYF
few TRBJ1-2 . TRBV12-3/TRBV12-4 TGTGCCACCCTCGAGGCTGCCGACTATGGCTACACCTTC CATLEAADYGYTF
many TRBJ2-1 . TRBV28 TGTGCCAGCAGTTTACCGACAGACTACAATGAGCAGTTCTTC CASSLPTDYNEQFF
. TRBJ2-2 TRBD1 TRBV10-3 TGTGCCATCAGTGGTCAGGGACAGGGGCCCACCGGGGAGCTGTTTTTT CAISGQGQGPTGELFF
few TRBJ2-2 TRBD2 TRBV29-1 TGCAGCTACCGGACTAGCCCCGGGGAGCTGTTTTTT CSYRTSPGELFF